The entry below describes one T cell receptor (beta chain). This clonotype was recorded many times. What antigen it recognizes has not been identified. Base qualities are missing; no much larger clone stands one base away. The sample comes from a study of type 1 regulatory T cells (dated by TCRdb to the early 2020s). Some background on the complete study: An in vitro protocol by which a Tr1-enriched, alloantigen-specific CD4 T cell product named T-allo10 was generated was characterized in the study. T-allo10 was being tested clinically in patients with hematological malignancies who were undergoing allogeneic hematopoietic stem cell transplantation.

Instrument used: Illumina MiSeq. The public reads were run again by TCRdb, first through fastp at Q25 and then through MiXCR, and only productive beta chains were kept. Duplicate CDR3 protein sequences are folded into a single record with the most common DNA and genes. The sample includes over 90,000 distinct CDR3 sequences, with 25% to 40% observed a single time. The top ten constitute about 2.4% of the sample. The V end gives up 7 bases and the J end 4 bases, leaving 7 bases in the junction not matched to a gene. There are 14 amino acids in the CDR3, from cysteine to phenylalanine inclusive. The read is trimmed to its CDR3 DNA, 42 bases read in frame from base 1. Reading the germline V gene gives CDR1 SQVTM and CDR2 ANQGSEA.

The sequence came from a human donor in good health. The chain joins TRBV29-1 to TRBJ1-5; TRBD1 lines up with 10 middle nucleotides. Specimen: CD4+ T cells, either the whole sample or a sorted fraction (not recorded which). The DNA sequence reads TGCAGCGCTCGGACAGGGGGTGGAAATCAGCCCCAGCATTTT. Translation gives CSARTGGGNQPQHF.